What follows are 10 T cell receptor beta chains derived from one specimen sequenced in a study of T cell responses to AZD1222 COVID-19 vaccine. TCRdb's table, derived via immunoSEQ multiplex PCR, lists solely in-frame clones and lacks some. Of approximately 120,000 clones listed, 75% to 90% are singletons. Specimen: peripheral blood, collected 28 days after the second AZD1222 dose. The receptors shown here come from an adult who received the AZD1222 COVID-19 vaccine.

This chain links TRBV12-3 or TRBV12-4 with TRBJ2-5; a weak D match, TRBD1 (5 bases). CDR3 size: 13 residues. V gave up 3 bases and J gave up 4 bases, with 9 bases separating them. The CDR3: CASSFTTAETQYF. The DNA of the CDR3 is TGTGCCAGCAGTTTTACGACAGCAGAGACCCAGTACTTC.

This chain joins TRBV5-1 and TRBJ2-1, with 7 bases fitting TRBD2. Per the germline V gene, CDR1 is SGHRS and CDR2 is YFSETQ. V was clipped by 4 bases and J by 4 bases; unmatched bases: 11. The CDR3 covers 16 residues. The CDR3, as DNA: TGCGCCAGCAGCCCGGAACCCAGCGGGGAGTACAATGAGCAGTTCTTC. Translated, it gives CASSPEPSGEYNEQFF.

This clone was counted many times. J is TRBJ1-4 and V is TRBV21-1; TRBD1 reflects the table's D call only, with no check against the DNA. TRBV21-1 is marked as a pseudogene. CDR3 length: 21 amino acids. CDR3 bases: TGTGCCAGCAGCAAATTAGGTCGCGTAAAAGACAGGGGAGTAGGTGGTGAAAAACTGTTTTTT. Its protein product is CASSKLGRVKDRGVGGEKLFF.

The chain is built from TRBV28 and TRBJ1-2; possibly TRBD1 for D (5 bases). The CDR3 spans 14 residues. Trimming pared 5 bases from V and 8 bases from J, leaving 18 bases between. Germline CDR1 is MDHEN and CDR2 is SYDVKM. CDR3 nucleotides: TGTGCCAGCAGTCCGGACCATCTGTCAGGGGGCTACACCTTC. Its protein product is CASSPDHLSGGYTF.

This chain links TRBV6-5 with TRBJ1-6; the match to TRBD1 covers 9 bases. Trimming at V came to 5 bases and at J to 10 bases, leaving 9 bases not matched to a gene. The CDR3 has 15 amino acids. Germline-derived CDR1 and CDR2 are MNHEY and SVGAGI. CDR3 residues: CASSQPGQGKSPLHF. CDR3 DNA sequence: TGTGCCAGCAGTCAACCGGGACAGGGCAAATCACCCCTCCACTTT.

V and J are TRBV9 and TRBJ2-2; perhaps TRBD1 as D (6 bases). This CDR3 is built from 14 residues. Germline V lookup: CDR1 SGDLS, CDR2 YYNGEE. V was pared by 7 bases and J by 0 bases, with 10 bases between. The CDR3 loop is CASSGTTNTGELFF. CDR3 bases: TGTGCCAGCTCCGGGACAACGAACACCGGGGAGCTGTTTTTT.

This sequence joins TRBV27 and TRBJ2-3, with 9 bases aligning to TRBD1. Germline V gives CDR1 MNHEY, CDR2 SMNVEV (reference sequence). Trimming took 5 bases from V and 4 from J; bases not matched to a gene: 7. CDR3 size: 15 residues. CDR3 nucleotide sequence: TGTGCCAGCAGTCCCACAGGGGGCGGTCCAGATACGCAGTATTTT. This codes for CASSPTGGGPDTQYF.

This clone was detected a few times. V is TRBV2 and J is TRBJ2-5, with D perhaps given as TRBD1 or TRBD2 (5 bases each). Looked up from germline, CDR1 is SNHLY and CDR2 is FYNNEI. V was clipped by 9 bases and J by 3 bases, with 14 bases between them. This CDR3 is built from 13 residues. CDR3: CARTKGTKETQYF. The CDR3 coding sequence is TGTGCCAGAACGAAAGGGACGAAAGAGACCCAGTACTTC.

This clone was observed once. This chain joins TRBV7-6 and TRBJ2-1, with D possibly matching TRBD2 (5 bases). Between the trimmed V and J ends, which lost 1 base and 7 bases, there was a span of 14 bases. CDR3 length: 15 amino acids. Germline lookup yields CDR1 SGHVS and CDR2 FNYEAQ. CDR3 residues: CASSLGVGELNEQFF. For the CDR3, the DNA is TGTGCCAGCAGCTTAGGAGTTGGGGAGTTAAATGAGCAGTTCTTC.

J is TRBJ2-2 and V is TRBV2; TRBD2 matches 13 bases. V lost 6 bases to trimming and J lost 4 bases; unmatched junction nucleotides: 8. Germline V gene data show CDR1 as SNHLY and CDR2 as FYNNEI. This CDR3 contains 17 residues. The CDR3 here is CASRGTSGALGTGELFF. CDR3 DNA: TGTGCCAGCAGAGGGACTAGCGGGGCCCTGGGCACCGGGGAGCTGTTTTTT.